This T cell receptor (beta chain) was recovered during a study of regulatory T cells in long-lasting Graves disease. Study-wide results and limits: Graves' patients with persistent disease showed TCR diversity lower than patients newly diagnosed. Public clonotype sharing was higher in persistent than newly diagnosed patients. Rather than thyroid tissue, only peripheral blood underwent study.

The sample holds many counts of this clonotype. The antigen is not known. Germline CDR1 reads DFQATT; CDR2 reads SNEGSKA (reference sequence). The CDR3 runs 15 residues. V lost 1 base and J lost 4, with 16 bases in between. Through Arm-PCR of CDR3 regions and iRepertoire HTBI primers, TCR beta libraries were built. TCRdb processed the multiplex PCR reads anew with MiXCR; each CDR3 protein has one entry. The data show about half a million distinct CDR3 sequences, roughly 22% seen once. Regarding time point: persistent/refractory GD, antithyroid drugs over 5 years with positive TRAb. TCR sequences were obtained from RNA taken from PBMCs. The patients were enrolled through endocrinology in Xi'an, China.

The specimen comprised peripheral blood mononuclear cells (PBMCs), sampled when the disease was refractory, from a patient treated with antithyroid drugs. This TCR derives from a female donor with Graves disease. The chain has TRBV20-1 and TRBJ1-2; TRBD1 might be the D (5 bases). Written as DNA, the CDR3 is TGCAGTGCTAGAGCTTCCACCGCGGGACTCTATGGCTACACCTTC. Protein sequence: CSARASTAGLYGYTF.